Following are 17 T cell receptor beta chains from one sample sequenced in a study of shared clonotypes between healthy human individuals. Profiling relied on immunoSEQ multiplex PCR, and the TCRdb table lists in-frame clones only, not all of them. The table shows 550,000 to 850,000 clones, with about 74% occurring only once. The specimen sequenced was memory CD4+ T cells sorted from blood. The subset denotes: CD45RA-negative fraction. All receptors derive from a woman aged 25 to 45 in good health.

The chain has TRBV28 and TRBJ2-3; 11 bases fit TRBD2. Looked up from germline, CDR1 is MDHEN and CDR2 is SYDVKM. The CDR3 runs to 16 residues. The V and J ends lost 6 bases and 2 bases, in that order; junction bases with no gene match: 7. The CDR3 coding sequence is TGTGCCAGCAGCCGGGGACTAGCGGAGATCACAGATACGCAGTATTTT. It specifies CASSRGLAEITDTQYF.

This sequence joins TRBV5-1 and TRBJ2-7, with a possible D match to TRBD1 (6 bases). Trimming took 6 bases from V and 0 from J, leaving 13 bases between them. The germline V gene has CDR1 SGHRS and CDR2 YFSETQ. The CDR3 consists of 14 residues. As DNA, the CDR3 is TGCGCCAGCACCCAGGGGCCGAGCTCCTACGAGCAGTACTTC. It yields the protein CASTQGPSSYEQYF.

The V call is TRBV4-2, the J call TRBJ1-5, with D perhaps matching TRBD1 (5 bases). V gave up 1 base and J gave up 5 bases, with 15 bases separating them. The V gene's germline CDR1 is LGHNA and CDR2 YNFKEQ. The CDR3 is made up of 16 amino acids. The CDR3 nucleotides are TGTGCCAGCAGCCAAGTTACGGGACGAGGCCATCAGCCCCAGCATTTT. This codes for CASSQVTGRGHQPQHF.

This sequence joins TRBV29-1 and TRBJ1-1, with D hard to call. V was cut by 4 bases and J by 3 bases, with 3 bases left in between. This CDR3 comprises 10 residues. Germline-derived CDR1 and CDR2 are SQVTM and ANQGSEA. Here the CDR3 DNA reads TGCAGCGTTGCCCACACTGAAGCTTTCTTT. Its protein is CSVAHTEAFF.

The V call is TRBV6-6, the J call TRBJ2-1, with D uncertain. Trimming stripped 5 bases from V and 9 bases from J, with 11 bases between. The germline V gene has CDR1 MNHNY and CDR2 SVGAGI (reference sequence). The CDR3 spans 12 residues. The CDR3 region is CASSPGLGEQFF. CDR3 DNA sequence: TGTGCCAGCAGTCCCGGGCTTGGTGAGCAGTTCTTC.

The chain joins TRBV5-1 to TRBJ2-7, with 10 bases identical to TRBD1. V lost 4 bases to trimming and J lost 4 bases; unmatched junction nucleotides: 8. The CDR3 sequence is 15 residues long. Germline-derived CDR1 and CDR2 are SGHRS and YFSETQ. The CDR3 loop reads CASSLRDRGPYEQYF. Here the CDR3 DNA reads TGCGCCAGCAGCCTCCGGGACAGGGGACCTTACGAGCAGTACTTC.

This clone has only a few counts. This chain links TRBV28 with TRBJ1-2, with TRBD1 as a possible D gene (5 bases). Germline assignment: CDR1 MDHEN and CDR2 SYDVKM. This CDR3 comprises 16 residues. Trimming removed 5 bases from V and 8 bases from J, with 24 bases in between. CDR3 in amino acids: CASSKLGTLGGKGYTF. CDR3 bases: TGTGCCAGCAGTAAGCTAGGGACTCTCGGAGGTAAAGGCTACACCTTC.

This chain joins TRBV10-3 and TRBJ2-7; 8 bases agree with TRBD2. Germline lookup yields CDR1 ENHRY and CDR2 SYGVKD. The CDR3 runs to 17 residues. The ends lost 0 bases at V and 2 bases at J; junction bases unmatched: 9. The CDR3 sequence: CAISESGAGTRAYEQYF. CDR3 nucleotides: TGTGCCATCAGTGAGTCGGGGGCCGGGACTAGGGCCTACGAGCAGTACTTC.

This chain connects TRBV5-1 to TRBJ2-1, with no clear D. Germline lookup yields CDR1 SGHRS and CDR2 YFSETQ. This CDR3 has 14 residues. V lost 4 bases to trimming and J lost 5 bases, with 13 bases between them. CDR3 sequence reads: CASSRQPTDNEQFF. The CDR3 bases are TGCGCCAGCAGCAGGCAGCCAACAGACAATGAGCAGTTCTTC.

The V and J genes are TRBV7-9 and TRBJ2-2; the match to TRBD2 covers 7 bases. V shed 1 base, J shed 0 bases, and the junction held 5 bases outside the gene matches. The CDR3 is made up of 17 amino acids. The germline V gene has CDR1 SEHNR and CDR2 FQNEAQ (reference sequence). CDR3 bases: TGTGCCAGCAGCTTAGGTCGCCTAGCGGCGAACACCGGGGAGCTGTTTTTT. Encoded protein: CASSLGRLAANTGELFF.

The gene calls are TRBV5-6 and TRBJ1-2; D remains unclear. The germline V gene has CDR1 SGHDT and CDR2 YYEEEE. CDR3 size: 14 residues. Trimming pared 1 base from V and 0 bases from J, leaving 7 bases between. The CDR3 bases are TGTGCCAGCAGCTTGTGGGGAGCTAACTATGGCTACACCTTC. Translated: CASSLWGANYGYTF. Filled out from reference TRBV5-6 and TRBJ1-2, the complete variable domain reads DAGVTQSPTHLIKTRGQQVTLRCSPKSGHDTVSWYQQALGQGPQFIFQYYEEEERQRGNFPDRFSGHQFPNYSSELNVNALLLGDSALYLCASSLWGANYGYTFGSGTRLTVV.

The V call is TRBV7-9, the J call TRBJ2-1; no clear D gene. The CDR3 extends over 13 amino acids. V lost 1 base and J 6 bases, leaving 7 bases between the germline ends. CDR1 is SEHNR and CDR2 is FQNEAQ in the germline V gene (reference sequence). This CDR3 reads CASSLGQLNEQFF. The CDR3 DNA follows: TGTGCCAGCAGCTTAGGGCAGCTCAATGAGCAGTTCTTC.

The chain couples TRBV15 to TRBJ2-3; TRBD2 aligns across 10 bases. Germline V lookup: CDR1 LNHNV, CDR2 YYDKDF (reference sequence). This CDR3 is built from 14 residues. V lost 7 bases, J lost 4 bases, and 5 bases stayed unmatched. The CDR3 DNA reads TGTGCCACCAAGGGACTAGCGTATGCAGATACGCAGTATTTT. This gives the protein CATKGLAYADTQYF.

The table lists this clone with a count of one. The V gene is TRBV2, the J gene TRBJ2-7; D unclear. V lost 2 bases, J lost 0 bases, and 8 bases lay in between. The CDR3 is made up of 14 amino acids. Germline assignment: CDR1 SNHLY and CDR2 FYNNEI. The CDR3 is CASSEMVGSYEQYF. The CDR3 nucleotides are TGTGCCAGCAGTGAAATGGTCGGCTCCTACGAGCAGTACTTC.

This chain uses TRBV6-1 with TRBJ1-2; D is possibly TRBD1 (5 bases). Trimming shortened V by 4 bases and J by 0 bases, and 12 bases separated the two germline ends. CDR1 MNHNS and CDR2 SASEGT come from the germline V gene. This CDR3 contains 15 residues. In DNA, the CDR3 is TGTGCCAGCAGTGTAACGGGACCTTCTAACTATGGCTACACCTTC. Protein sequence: CASSVTGPSNYGYTF.

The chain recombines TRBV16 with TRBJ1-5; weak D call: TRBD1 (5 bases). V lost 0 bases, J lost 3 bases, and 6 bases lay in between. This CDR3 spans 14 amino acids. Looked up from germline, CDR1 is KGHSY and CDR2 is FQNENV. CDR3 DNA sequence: TGTGCCAGCAGCCAATCGGACATCAATCAGCCCCAGCATTTT. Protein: CASSQSDINQPQHF.

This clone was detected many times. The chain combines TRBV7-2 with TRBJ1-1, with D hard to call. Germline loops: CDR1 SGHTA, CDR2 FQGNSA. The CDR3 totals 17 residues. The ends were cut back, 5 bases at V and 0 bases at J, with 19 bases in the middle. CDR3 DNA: TGTGCCAGCAGCAGGACCGCCCTCACTCTAATGAACACTGAAGCTTTCTTT. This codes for CASSRTALTLMNTEAFF.